This record covers a single T cell receptor (beta chain). The antigen remains unidentified. Each individual donor underwent a draw of ten milliliters of peripheral blood. The data were obtained in a study of blood T cells in healthy people across ages. Overall study findings and caveats: Among T cells, TCR beta diversity per million cells dropped roughly linearly as age rose.

Alongside a J-beta primer mix, a sample-barcoded 5' primer served in a second PCR lasting 7 to 11 cycles. Tagging of each cDNA molecule was performed by a template-switch adaptor with 12 random nucleotides. Individual samples furnished no less than 2.5 million CDR3-containing paired-end reads apiece. TCRdb re-derived calls from the 5' RACE reads in MiXCR, one entry per CDR3 protein. Seen here are over 500,000 distinct CDR3 sequences, more than 45% observed once, and the top ten hold roughly 14%. V gave up 5 bases and J gave up 6 bases, with 14 bases separating them. CDR3 size: 14 residues. Germline V gives CDR1 SGHVS, CDR2 FQNEAQ.

The sequence was collected from a woman of 80 years or more in good health. This rearrangement joins TRBV7-8 to TRBJ2-1; no reliable D call. The sequencing sample was made of blood. The CDR3 is CASSPLDLPNEQFF. CDR3 in DNA: TGTGCCAGCAGCCCCTTGGACCTACCCAATGAGCAGTTCTTC.